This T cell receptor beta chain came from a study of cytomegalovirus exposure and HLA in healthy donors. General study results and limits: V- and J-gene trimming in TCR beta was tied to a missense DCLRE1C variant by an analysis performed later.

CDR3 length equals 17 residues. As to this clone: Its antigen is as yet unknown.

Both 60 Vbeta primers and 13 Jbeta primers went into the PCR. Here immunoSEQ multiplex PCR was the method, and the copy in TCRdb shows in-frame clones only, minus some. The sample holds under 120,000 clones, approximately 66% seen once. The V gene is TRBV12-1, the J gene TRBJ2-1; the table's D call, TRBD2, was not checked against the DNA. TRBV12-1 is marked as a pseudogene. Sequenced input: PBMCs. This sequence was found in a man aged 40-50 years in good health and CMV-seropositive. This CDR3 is CASSDGTSGRNYNEQFF. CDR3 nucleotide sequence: TGTGCCAGCAGCGATGGGACTAGCGGAAGGAACTACAATGAGCAGTTCTTC.